The following is a TCR beta chain sequence with its context. The target antigen is unknown. This specimen comes from a study of graft-versus-host responses after intestinal transplantation. Study findings and constraints: Researchers found peak circulating GvH clone levels linked to early post-transplant HvG declines. GvH clones surfaced in recipient marrow, some emerging earlier in ileum or blood.

Data came from immunoSEQ multiplex PCR; TCRdb stores just in-frame clones and leaves some out. The data contain some 69,000 clones, about nine tenths of them seen just once; the ten biggest clones take up roughly 6.3%. The junction had 4 bases not matched to a gene; V was cut back by 4 bases and J by 2 bases. From germline, CDR1 is MNHNS and CDR2 SASEGT. The CDR3 runs to 14 residues. This receptor was identified in a human patient who received an intestinal transplant, so some T cells may come from the graft donor. The chain employs TRBV6-1 and TRBJ1-2, with TRBD1 identical over 7 bases. The sequenced sample was bone marrow, obtained around 720 days after intestinal transplantation. CDR3 amino acids: CASSGDRGNYGYTF. The CDR3 coding sequence is TGTGCCAGCAGTGGGGACAGAGGGAACTATGGCTACACCTTC.